One sample yielded the 9 T cell receptor beta chains listed below, sequenced in a study of a mutant IDH1 vaccine in newly diagnosed glioma. Time point in this sample: week 35, safety follow-up. Mutant IDH1 20-mer peptide, at 300 ug, made up each vaccine dose, with topical imiquimod. The protocol was immunoSEQ multiplex PCR, while the TCRdb copy is restricted to in-frame clones and leaves out a portion. This table has around 41,000 clones, around 91% appearing once. Antigen specificity for these receptors is unknown. The sample was PBMCs, taken from a glioma patient whose treatment included an IDH1 peptide vaccine. These receptors all stem from a man aged 40-49 years with glioma.

V and J are TRBV5-1 and TRBJ1-1; D unresolved. The germline CDR1 and CDR2 sequences are SGHRS and YFSETQ. CDR3 length: 16 residues. Trimming took off 0 bases at V and 0 bases at J, with 12 bases between the two ends. The CDR3 DNA follows: TGCGCCAGCAGCTTGGCCGGGAGGTCAATGAACACTGAAGCTTTCTTT. The encoded protein is CASSLAGRSMNTEAFF. Combining the CDR3 with reference TRBV5-1 and TRBJ1-1 gives the whole variable domain KAGVTQTPRYLIKTRGQQVTLSCSPISGHRSVSWYQQTPGQGLQFLFEYFSETQRNKGNFPGRFSGRQFSNSRSEMNVSTLELGDSALYLCASSLAGRSMNTEAFFGQGTRLTVV.

The CDR3 protein is CASSPWAGPNTGELFF. The CDR3 nucleotides are TGTGCCAGCAGCCCCTGGGCAGGGCCGAACACCGGGGAGCTGTTTTTT. This chain uses TRBV9 with TRBJ2-2; a weak D match, TRBD1 (5 bases). This CDR3 spans 16 amino acids. Germline V gene sequence: CDR1 SGDLS, CDR2 YYNGEE. Trimming removed 4 bases at V and 0 bases at J, with 13 bases between.

As to this clone: The conserved phenylalanine or tryptophan normally closing the CDR3 is absent here, so this likely arose from a read error. It is unclear where the CDR3 begins or ends on the DNA, so no DNA is shown, and the CDR3 is as TCRdb lists it. The rearrangement uses TRBV27 and TRBJ2-7; TRBD2, the D gene given by the table, was not confirmed from the DNA. The CDR3 comprises 10 residues, both ends counted. The germline CDR1 and CDR2 sequences are MNHEY and SMNVEV (reference sequence). The CDR3 spells CASSCGAHTP.

The CDR3 DNA sequence: TGTGCCAGCAGCTTGAGGGGAATTAGCAATCAGCCCCAGCATTTT. Its translation: CASSLRGISNQPQHF. The chain has TRBV5-6 and TRBJ1-5, with D possibly TRBD1 on 5 matching bases. In germline, CDR1 is SGHDT, CDR2 YYEEEE. The V gene lost 1 base and the J gene lost 0 bases, with 8 bases spanning the gap. The CDR3 extends over 15 amino acids.

The chain has TRBV19 and TRBJ1-2, with D maybe TRBD1 (5 bases). The CDR3 contains 14 residues. Germline CDR1 LNHDA, CDR2 SQIVND (reference sequence). Trimming pared 3 bases from V and 4 bases from J, leaving 12 bases between. CDR3 sequence reads: CASSIGAGGYGYTF. The CDR3 nucleotides read TGTGCCAGTAGTATTGGGGCCGGGGGCTATGGCTACACCTTC. The entire variable domain, with the rest obtained from reference TRBV19 and TRBJ1-2, is as follows: DGGITQSPKYLFRKEGQNVTLSCEQNLNHDAMYWYRQDPGQGLRLIYYSQIVNDFQKGDIAEGYSVSREKKESFPLTVTSAQKNPTAFYLCASSIGAGGYGYTFGSGTRLTVV.

This clone was seen a single time. The chain links TRBV7-2 to TRBJ2-3; D gene uncertain. The germline V gene has CDR1 SGHTA and CDR2 FQGNSA. CDR3 length: 14 residues. The V end lost 5 bases, the J end lost 1 base, and 10 bases lay between the germline ends. In DNA, the CDR3 is TGTGCCAGCAGCAGCCTCCGGGGCACAGATACGCAGTATTTT. Protein product: CASSSLRGTDTQYF. Full variable domain (remainder filled in from reference TRBV7-2 and TRBJ2-3): GAGVSQSPSNKVTEKGKDVELRCDPISGHTALYWYRQSLGQGLEFLIYFQGNSAPDKSGLPSDRFSAERTGGSVSTLTIQRTQQEDSAVYLCASSSLRGTDTQYFGPGTRLTVL.

The chain recombines TRBV7-2 with TRBJ1-5; perhaps TRBD1 as D (5 bases). Trimming shortened V by 5 bases and J by 0 bases, and 14 bases separated the two germline ends. Germline V gene data show CDR1 as SGHTA and CDR2 as FQGNSA. The CDR3 runs 16 residues. CDR3 in amino acids: CASSPLRGYSNQPQHF. CDR3 nucleotides: TGTGCCAGCAGCCCCCTACGGGGCTATAGCAATCAGCCCCAGCATTTT.

The chain has TRBV7-9 and TRBJ2-1; TRBD2 aligns across 12 bases. J gave up 9 bases and V 5 bases, and 8 bases lay outside the gene matches. Germline CDR1 SEHNR, CDR2 FQNEAQ (reference sequence). The CDR3 runs to 15 residues. The CDR3 coding sequence is TGTGCCAGCAGCCCGACTAGCGGGAGAACGGTTGAGCAGTTCTTC. Residues: CASSPTSGRTVEQFF.

The chain links TRBV19 to TRBJ1-5; D is perhaps TRBD1 (5 bases). CDR3 length: 15 amino acids. Germline V gives CDR1 LNHDA, CDR2 SQIVND (reference sequence). V was trimmed by 3 bases and J by 5 bases, leaving 14 bases between them. The CDR3 loop is CASSIEQQGDQPQHF. CDR3 DNA sequence: TGTGCCAGTAGTATTGAACAGCAGGGCGATCAGCCCCAGCATTTT.